One and the same sample provided the 9 T cell receptor beta chains below, sequenced in a study of T cell responses to AZD1222 COVID-19 vaccine. The data were produced by immunoSEQ multiplex PCR, yet TCRdb's version contains in-frame clones alone and is incomplete. The table records 90,000 to 150,000 clones, 87% of them present only once. The specimen comprised peripheral blood, sampled 28 days after the second AZD1222 dose. The receptors were gathered from an adult who received the AZD1222 COVID-19 vaccine.

The V call is TRBV5-4, the J call TRBJ2-3; tentatively, D is TRBD1 or TRBD2 (5 bases each). The CDR3 spans 13 residues. Germline values: CDR1 SGHNT, CDR2 YYREEE (reference sequence). Trimming took 2 bases from V and 4 from J, leaving 8 bases between them. The CDR3 DNA is TGTGCCAGCAGCTTTTTGGGGGCAGATACGCAGTATTTT. Its translation is CASSFLGADTQYF.

V is TRBV7-2 and J is TRBJ2-5; the match to TRBD2 covers 8 bases. CDR3 length: 16 residues. With 1 base clipped from V and 5 bases from J, the junction kept 9 bases outside the gene matches. Germline V gene sequence: CDR1 SGHTA, CDR2 FQGNSA. For the CDR3, the DNA is TGTGCCAGCAGCTTAGGCCGCGGGCTAGCGGGCGAGACCCAGTACTTC. Translating it yields CASSLGRGLAGETQYF.

The gene calls are TRBV5-1 and TRBJ2-2; 8 nucleotides agree with TRBD1. V shed 2 bases, J shed 0 bases, and the junction held 0 bases outside the gene matches. CDR1 and CDR2 from the germline V gene are SGHRS and YFSETQ. The CDR3 contains 15 residues. The CDR3 DNA sequence: TGCGCCAGCAGCTTACAGGGGGCGAACACCGGGGAGCTGTTTTTT. Amino acid sequence: CASSLQGANTGELFF.

The chain couples TRBV5-8 to TRBJ1-4; the D is unclear. CDR3 size: 17 residues. Trimming cost V 4 bases and J 8 bases, with 24 bases left between them. CDR1 SGHTS and CDR2 YDEGEE come from the germline V gene. This CDR3 is CASSPEIGGLGGEKLFF. CDR3 nucleotides: TGTGCCAGCAGCCCCGAGATCGGAGGGCTCGGTGGCGAAAAACTGTTTTTT.

Comments on this clone: At one end, the junction sequence differs from germline, possibly due to a read error. The gene calls are TRBV2 and TRBJ2-2; 7 positions match TRBD2. This CDR3 region has 17 residues. Germline V gives CDR1 SNHLY, CDR2 FYNNEI. This chain's CDR3 is CASSLDSGGGNAGELFF. Written as DNA, the CDR3 is TGTGCCAGCAGCCTCGACTCGGGGGGAGGGAACGCCGGGGAGCTGTTTTTT.

This clone was seen just once. This rearrangement joins TRBV7-3 to TRBJ2-2; perhaps TRBD1 as D (5 bases). The length of the CDR3 is 13 residues. From germline, CDR1 is SGHTA and CDR2 FQGTGA. With 2 bases removed from V and 6 bases from J, the gap between germline ends came to 7 bases. CDR3 sequence reads: CASSLVGAGELFF. CDR3 bases: TGTGCCAGCAGCTTAGTAGGGGCCGGGGAGCTGTTTTTT.

V and J are TRBV15 and TRBJ1-4, with TRBD1 identical over 8 bases. V lost 2 bases to trimming and J lost 0 bases; unmatched junction nucleotides: 2. Germline V gene sequence: CDR1 LNHNV, CDR2 YYDKDF (reference sequence). CDR3 length: 16 amino acids. The CDR3 nucleotides read TGTGCCACCAGCAGAACAGGGGGTGCAACTAATGAAAAACTGTTTTTT. Encoded protein: CATSRTGGATNEKLFF.

V gene TRBV5-4 combines with J gene TRBJ1-4; TRBD1 matches 7 bases. Unmatched junction bases numbered 11, after V lost 3 bases and J lost 0 bases. CDR3 length: 18 amino acids. Germline CDR1 and CDR2: SGHNT and YYREEE (reference sequence). CDR3 residues: CASSSRQGYFATNEKLFF. The DNA for the CDR3 is TGTGCCAGCAGCTCCCGACAGGGATACTTTGCAACTAATGAAAAACTGTTTTTT.

This clone showed up just once. The rearrangement uses TRBV7-2 and TRBJ1-2; D not certain. The germline V and J ends were trimmed by 6 bases and 4 bases, with 15 bases remaining between them. Per germline, CDR1 SGHTA and CDR2 FQGNSA. The CDR3 loop spans 14 amino acids. The CDR3 DNA follows: TGTGCCAGCAGTCCCAACCCGGGTCCCTATGGCTACACCTTC. It specifies CASSPNPGPYGYTF. Using reference TRBV7-2 and TRBJ1-2 for the parts outside the CDR3, the full variable domain is GAGVSQSPSNKVTEKGKDVELRCDPISGHTALYWYRQSLGQGLEFLIYFQGNSAPDKSGLPSDRFSAERTGGSVSTLTIQRTQQEDSAVYLCASSPNPGPYGYTFGSGTRLTVV.